Below, 24 T cell receptor beta chains from the same sample are listed, as sequenced in a study of blood T cell repertoires in COVID-19. TCRdb's table, derived via immunoSEQ multiplex PCR, lists solely in-frame clones and lacks some. This table holds over 400,000 clones, 70% to 90% found once. The specimen was peripheral blood. These receptors were collected from a human donor in a cohort sampled during active COVID-19.

The V gene is TRBV12-3 or TRBV12-4, the J gene TRBJ1-3; D remains unclear. The ends were cut back, 7 bases at V and 2 bases at J, with 6 bases in the middle. This CDR3 has 12 residues. The CDR3 DNA sequence: TGTGCCAGCACCCGGGCTGGAAACACCATATATTTT. This sequence encodes CASTRAGNTIYF.

The chain links TRBV6-2 or TRBV6-3 to TRBJ1-5, with 7 positions matching TRBD1. Germline loops: CDR1 MNHEY, CDR2 SVGEGT. This CDR3 is built from 19 residues. Trimming removed 6 bases from V and 2 bases from J; junction bases left unmatched: 19. Here the CDR3 DNA reads TGTGCCAGCAGCTCAACCCTTGGGACAGTCGCCCAGCGCAATCAGCCCCAGCATTTT. This translates into CASSSTLGTVAQRNQPQHF.

The chain employs TRBV10-3 and TRBJ1-2; D remains unclear. This CDR3 is 14 amino acids long. Germline V lookup: CDR1 ENHRY, CDR2 SYGVKD. The V and J ends lost 0 bases and 3 bases respectively, with 8 bases between them. The CDR3 loop is CAISESGSDYGYTF. CDR3 coding DNA: TGTGCCATCAGTGAGTCAGGCAGCGACTATGGCTACACCTTC.

This clone was seen once. The J gene is TRBJ2-7, the V gene TRBV19, with 10 positions matching TRBD1. The V and J ends lost 4 bases and 3 bases, in that order; junction bases with no gene match: 15. The CDR3 extends over 18 amino acids. CDR1 LNHDA and CDR2 SQIVND come from the germline V gene (reference sequence). The CDR3 sequence: CASSTTGGYALGIYEQYF. CDR3 in DNA: TGTGCCAGTAGTACGACAGGGGGCTACGCCTTGGGGATCTACGAGCAGTACTTC.

CDR3 bases: TGTGCCAGCAGCTTAATCGGGGACAGGGGACGTCCTGGGGCCAACGTCCTGACTTTC. Its translation: CASSLIGDRGRPGANVLTF. This chain links TRBV7-9 with TRBJ2-6, with 10 bases lining up with TRBD1. The CDR3 runs to 19 residues. With V trimmed by 2 bases and J by 2 bases, 9 bases remained unmatched. Germline-derived CDR1 and CDR2 are SEHNR and FQNEAQ (reference sequence).

This chain joins TRBV5-1 and TRBJ2-2, with a possible D match to TRBD2 (6 bases). The CDR3 length is 15 residues. From germline, CDR1 is SGHRS and CDR2 YFSETQ. The ends were cut back, 2 bases at V and 5 bases at J, with 13 bases in the middle. DNA of the CDR3: TGCGCCAGCAGCTTAACGGGAGTGCGGACCGGGGAGCTGTTTTTT. This codes for CASSLTGVRTGELFF.

The chain carries TRBV19 and TRBJ2-5; 11 positions match TRBD2. Germline V CDR1 and CDR2: LNHDA, SQIVND (reference sequence). This CDR3 is 15 amino acids long. Trimming cost V 7 bases and J 5 bases; bases outside gene matches: 9. CDR3 in DNA: TGTGCCAGTACCCTGGGAACTAGCGGGAGTGAGACCCAGTACTTC. It yields the protein CASTLGTSGSETQYF.

J is TRBJ1-3 and V is TRBV19; no clear D gene. The CDR3 extends over 18 amino acids. The V and J ends lost 3 bases and 0 bases respectively, with 18 bases between them. Germline CDR1 reads LNHDA; CDR2 reads SQIVND (reference sequence). The CDR3 DNA reads TGTGCCAGTAGTATCACGCCCCTAGCTCGAAGCTCTGGAAACACCATATATTTT. Translating it yields CASSITPLARSSGNTIYF.

The chain carries TRBV10-3 and TRBJ2-1; D is possibly TRBD2 (6 bases). Per the germline V gene, CDR1 is ENHRY and CDR2 is SYGVKD. The CDR3 consists of 16 residues. V dropped 0 bases and J dropped 9 bases, with 18 bases sitting between them. The CDR3 region is CAISESETRPRSEQFF. The CDR3 DNA sequence: TGTGCCATCAGTGAGTCGGAGACTAGGCCCCGTAGTGAGCAGTTCTTC.

J is TRBJ2-5 and V is TRBV30, with 9 bases fitting TRBD2. This CDR3 spans 16 amino acids. After removal of 4 bases from V and 1 base from J, the junction contained 10 bases not matched to a gene. Germline assignment: CDR1 GTSNPN and CDR2 SVGIG (reference sequence). This CDR3 reads CAWNSGGRGSQETQYF. For the CDR3, the DNA is TGTGCCTGGAATTCTGGCGGGAGGGGGTCCCAAGAGACCCAGTACTTC.

This clone was detected only once. The chain combines TRBV6-5 with TRBJ2-1; 8 bases are a match to TRBD1. CDR1 MNHEY and CDR2 SVGAGI come from the germline V gene. The trim removed 7 bases at V and 7 bases at J, leaving 9 bases unmatched. This CDR3 has 14 amino acids. As DNA, the CDR3 is TGTGCCAGCAATCCCGGACAGGGAGTAAATGAGCAGTTCTTC. This translates into CASNPGQGVNEQFF.

The rearrangement joins TRBV11-1 to TRBJ2-4, with TRBD2 matching 9 bases. V lost 5 bases, J lost 5 bases, and 1 base stayed unmatched. The germline V gene encodes CDR1 SGHAT and CDR2 FQDESV (reference sequence). This CDR3 region has 13 residues. Written as DNA, the CDR3 is TGTGCCAGCAGCCGACTAGCGGAAAACATTCAGTACTTC. It translates to CASSRLAENIQYF.

The CDR3, as DNA: TGTGCCAGCAACCAGCGGGAGGTCCCCTACGAGCAGTACTTC. It is translated as CASNQREVPYEQYF. The gene calls are TRBV28 and TRBJ2-7; 9 bases align to TRBD2. The length of the CDR3 is 14 residues. The V gene's germline CDR1 is MDHEN and CDR2 SYDVKM. V shed 7 bases, J shed 2 bases, and the junction held 6 bases outside the gene matches.

The chain uses TRBV2 and TRBJ1-2; 9 bases are shared with TRBD1. After removal of 5 bases from V and 2 bases from J, the junction contained 15 bases not matched to a gene. The V gene's germline CDR1 is SNHLY and CDR2 FYNNEI. This CDR3 comprises 18 residues. The CDR3, as DNA: TGTGCCAGCAGTCCCACCCGGGACAGGGTCTATCGGAACTATGGCTACACCTTC. This encodes CASSPTRDRVYRNYGYTF.

As concerns this clone: One end of the junction is discordant with germline, which a read error may explain. This chain links TRBV7-7 with TRBJ2-5; 10 nucleotides match TRBD2. Germline loops: CDR1 SSHAT, CDR2 FNYEAQ (reference sequence). The CDR3 spans 15 residues. The CDR3 spells CASSSLAGDKETQYF. DNA of the CDR3: TGTGCTAGCAGCTCTCTAGCGGGAGATAAGGAGACCCAGTACTTC.

This rearrangement joins TRBV7-6 to TRBJ2-3; D unclear. Trimming pared 11 bases from V and 8 bases from J, leaving 11 bases between. The CDR3 extends over 10 amino acids. The germline V gene encodes CDR1 SGHVS and CDR2 FNYEAQ. This chain's CDR3 is CALSGSTQYF. The CDR3 DNA is TGTGCCTTATCAGGCTCTACGCAGTATTTT.

The rearrangement uses TRBV7-2 and TRBJ2-1; 8 bases map to TRBD2. This CDR3 contains 18 residues. V lost 2 bases to trimming and J lost 5 bases; unmatched junction nucleotides: 14. CDR1 is SGHTA, CDR2 FQGNSA, per germline. The CDR3 loop reads CASSLSLTGGSKDNEQFF. The CDR3 region has the DNA TGTGCCAGCAGCTTAAGTCTTACGGGAGGGAGTAAGGACAATGAGCAGTTCTTC. Filled out from reference TRBV7-2 and TRBJ2-1, the complete variable domain reads GAGVSQSPSNKVTEKGKDVELRCDPISGHTALYWYRQSLGQGLEFLIYFQGNSAPDKSGLPSDRFSAERTGGSVSTLTIQRTQQEDSAVYLCASSLSLTGGSKDNEQFFGPGTRLTVL.

The V call is TRBV5-1, the J call TRBJ2-7; unclear D gene. Germline values: CDR1 SGHRS, CDR2 YFSETQ. The ends were cut back, 0 bases at V and 0 bases at J, with 10 bases in the middle. The CDR3 sequence is 15 residues long. CDR3 DNA sequence: TGCGCCAGCAGCTTGGAGCAACAGATCTCCTACGAGCAGTACTTC. It is translated as CASSLEQQISYEQYF.

The CDR3 coding sequence is TGTGCCAGCAGCTTTACGTTAGCGGGATCGGTTGAGACCCAGTACTTC. It yields the protein CASSFTLAGSVETQYF. The chain uses TRBV7-6 and TRBJ2-5; TRBD2 aligns across 8 bases. The CDR3 loop spans 16 amino acids. In germline, CDR1 is SGHVS, CDR2 FNYEAQ. The J segment lost 5 bases and the V segment lost 3 bases, leaving 11 bases of the junction unmatched.

This sequence joins TRBV28 and TRBJ2-1, with 13 bases lining up with TRBD2. The CDR3 extends over 19 amino acids. The J segment lost 0 bases and the V segment lost 5 bases, leaving 10 bases of the junction unmatched. Germline lookup yields CDR1 MDHEN and CDR2 SYDVKM. Here the CDR3 DNA reads TGTGCCAGCAGTCCTGTAGGGACTAGCGGGACAAGCTCCTACAATGAGCAGTTCTTC. It encodes CASSPVGTSGTSSYNEQFF. The variable domain in full, with the rest retrieved from reference TRBV28 and TRBJ2-1, is DVKVTQSSRYLVKRTGEKVFLECVQDMDHENMFWYRQDPGLGLRLIYFSYDVKMKEKGDIPEGYSVSREKKERFSLILESASTNQTSMYLCASSPVGTSGTSSYNEQFFGPGTRLTVL.

The V and J genes are TRBV3-1 (or the pseudogene TRBV3-2) and TRBJ2-7; 8 nucleotides match TRBD2. The CDR3 is made up of 15 amino acids. V lost 9 bases to trimming and J lost 3 bases; unmatched junction nucleotides: 13. The germline V gene encodes CDR1 LGHDT and CDR2 YNNKEL (reference sequence). The CDR3 region is CASAGAGGPHYEQYF. In DNA, the CDR3 is TGTGCCAGTGCCGGGGCGGGGGGACCCCACTACGAGCAGTACTTC.

The chain couples TRBV7-2 to TRBJ1-3; 10 nucleotides line up with TRBD1. CDR1 and CDR2 (germline): SGHTA, FQGNSA. This CDR3 comprises 17 residues. With 2 bases clipped from V and 4 bases from J, the junction kept 8 bases outside the gene matches. For the CDR3, the DNA is TGTGCCAGCAGCTTAATGGGACAGGGGTCTCCGGGAAACACCATATATTTT. Translated: CASSLMGQGSPGNTIYF.

This clone was found a few times. This sequence joins TRBV5-6 and TRBJ1-1, with 10 bases aligning to TRBD1. Unmatched junction bases numbered 7, after V lost 4 bases and J lost 1 base. This CDR3 region has 16 residues. Germline CDR1 SGHDT, CDR2 YYEEEE. The CDR3 sequence: CASSPGQGVANTEAFF. DNA of the CDR3: TGTGCCAGCAGCCCAGGACAGGGGGTGGCGAACACTGAAGCTTTCTTT.

This chain links TRBV28 with TRBJ1-5; 7 bases are a match to TRBD1. Unmatched junction bases numbered 10, after V lost 4 bases and J lost 4 bases. This CDR3 is 16 amino acids long. The germline CDR1 and CDR2 sequences are MDHEN and SYDVKM. The CDR3 coding sequence is TGTGCCAGCAGTTGGGACAGTAACCCGATAAATCAGCCCCAGCATTTT. It codes for CASSWDSNPINQPQHF.